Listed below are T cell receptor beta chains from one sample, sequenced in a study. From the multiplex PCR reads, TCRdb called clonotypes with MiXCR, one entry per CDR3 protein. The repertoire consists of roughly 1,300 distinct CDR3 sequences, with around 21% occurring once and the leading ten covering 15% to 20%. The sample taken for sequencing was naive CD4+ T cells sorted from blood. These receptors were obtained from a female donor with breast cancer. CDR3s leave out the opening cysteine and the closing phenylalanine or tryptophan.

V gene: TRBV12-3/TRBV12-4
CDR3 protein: ASSFRGPHSYT

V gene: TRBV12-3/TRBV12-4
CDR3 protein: ASSQTGDYGYT

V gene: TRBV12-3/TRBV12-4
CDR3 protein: ASSVTDNYGYT

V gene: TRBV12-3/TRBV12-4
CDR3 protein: ASSFRQDRGYT

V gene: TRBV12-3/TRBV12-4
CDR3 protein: ASSPRTDFPYGYT

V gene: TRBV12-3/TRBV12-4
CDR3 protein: ASSYRGEGYT

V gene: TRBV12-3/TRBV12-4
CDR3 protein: ASSPRTDTPYGYT

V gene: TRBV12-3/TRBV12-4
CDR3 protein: ASSWTARYGYT

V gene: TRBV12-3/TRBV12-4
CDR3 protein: ASSLEGRGYT

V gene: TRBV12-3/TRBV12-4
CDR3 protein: ASSLYRAYGYT

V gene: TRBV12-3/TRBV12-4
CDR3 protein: ASSSFRESRGYT

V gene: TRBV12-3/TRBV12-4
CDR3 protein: ASSIRQNYGYT

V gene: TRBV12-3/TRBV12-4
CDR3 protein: ASSQQGAYGYT

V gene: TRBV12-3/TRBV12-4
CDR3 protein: ASRNRGYGYT

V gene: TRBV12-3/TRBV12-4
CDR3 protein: ASSLPGFYGYT

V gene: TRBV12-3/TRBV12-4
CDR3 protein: ASRAPGPDGYT

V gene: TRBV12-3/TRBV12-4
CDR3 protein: ASSLTGTGTGYT

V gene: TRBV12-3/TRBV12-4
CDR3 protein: ASRGQPRQYGYT

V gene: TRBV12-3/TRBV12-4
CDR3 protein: ASSPGRVGGYT

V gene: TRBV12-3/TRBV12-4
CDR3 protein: ASSLAREGAHYGYT

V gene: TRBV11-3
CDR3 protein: ASSVGLDGYT

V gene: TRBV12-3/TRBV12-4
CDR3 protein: ASSRSGTGNYGYT

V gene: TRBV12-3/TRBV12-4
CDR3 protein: ASSLSIRYGYT

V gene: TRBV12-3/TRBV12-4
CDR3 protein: ASSLVLGHDYT

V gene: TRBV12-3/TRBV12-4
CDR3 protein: ASSLAAESYT

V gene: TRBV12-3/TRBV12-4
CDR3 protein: ASRQIGTGYGYT

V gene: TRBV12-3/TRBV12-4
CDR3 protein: ASSLFGLTDYGYT

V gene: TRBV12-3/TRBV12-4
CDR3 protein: ASSLRGDGYT

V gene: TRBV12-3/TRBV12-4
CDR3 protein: ASSEQGNYGYT

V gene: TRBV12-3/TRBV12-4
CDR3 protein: ASSRRADYGYT

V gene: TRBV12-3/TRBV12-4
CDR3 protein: ASSLQGDYGYT

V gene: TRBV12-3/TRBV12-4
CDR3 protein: ASSIRQSYGHT

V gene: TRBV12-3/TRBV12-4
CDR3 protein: ASSPQGVNYGYT

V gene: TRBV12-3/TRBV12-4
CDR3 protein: ASSYHLGQPGYGYT

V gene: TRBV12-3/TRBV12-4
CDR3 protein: ASSSDSLHGYT

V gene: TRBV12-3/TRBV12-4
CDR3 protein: ASSFGTAYGYT

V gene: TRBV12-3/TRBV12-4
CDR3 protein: ASSPTTGLAHSNYGYT

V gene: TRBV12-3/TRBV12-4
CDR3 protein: ASSSDLGYGYT

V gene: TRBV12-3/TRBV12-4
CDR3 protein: ASSFTGQGMGGYT

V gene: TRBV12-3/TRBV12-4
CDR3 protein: ASTAGQPNYGYT

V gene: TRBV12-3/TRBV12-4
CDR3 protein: ASSLETYGYT

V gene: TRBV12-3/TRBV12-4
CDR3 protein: ASSLTGKSGYT

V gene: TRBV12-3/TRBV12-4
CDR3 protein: ASSLGRLEVYYGYT

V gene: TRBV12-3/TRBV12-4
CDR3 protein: ASSFTGQAMATT

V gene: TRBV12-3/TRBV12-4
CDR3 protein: ACAQGYGYT

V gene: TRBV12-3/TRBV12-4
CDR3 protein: ASSLLRGEGYT

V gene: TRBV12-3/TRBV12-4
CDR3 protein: ASSWQSPLNGYT

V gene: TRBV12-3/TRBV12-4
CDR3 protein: ASTTGRPTDYGYT

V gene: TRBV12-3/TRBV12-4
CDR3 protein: ASSLGIGST

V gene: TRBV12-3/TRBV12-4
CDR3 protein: ASGVRDLSSLYT

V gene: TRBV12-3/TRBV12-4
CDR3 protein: ASSLGQGRSGNYGYT

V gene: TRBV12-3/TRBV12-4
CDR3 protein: ASGEGGTGAFGYT

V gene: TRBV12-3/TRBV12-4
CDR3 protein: ASSLSGTHYGYT

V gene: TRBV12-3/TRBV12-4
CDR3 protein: ASSLRTGYT

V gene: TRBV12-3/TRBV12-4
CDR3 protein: ASIVMSGRVGYGYT